These 6 T cell receptor beta chains were all obtained from the same sample, sequenced in a study of beta chain features in type 1 diabetes. What was sequenced were expressed TCRB transcripts, since all of the isolated RNA had been reverse transcribed. Data came from immunoSEQ multiplex PCR; TCRdb stores just in-frame clones and leaves some out. Of 200,000 to 250,000 clones in the sample, around 9.6% were seen once. Sequencing was carried out using naive CD4+ T cells from blood. These receptors were taken from a woman under 30 in good health.

The chain combines TRBV2 with TRBJ2-5, with a possible D match to TRBD2 (6 bases). The CDR3 length is 15 residues. CDR1 and CDR2 (germline): SNHLY, FYNNEI. Trimming took 8 bases from V and 5 from J, leaving 21 bases between them. CDR3 protein: CASRPRGGMRETQYF. The CDR3 nucleotides are TGTGCCAGCCGCCCTCGTGGGGGGATGAGGGAGACCCAGTACTTC.

This clone was seen more than once but under ten times. The chain joins TRBV7-9 to TRBJ2-7; 8 nucleotides align to TRBD1. Germline CDR1 is SEHNR and CDR2 is FQNEAQ (reference sequence). The CDR3 totals 16 residues. The junction had 5 bases not matched to a gene; V was cut back by 0 bases and J by 1 base. CDR3 nucleotides: TGTGCCAGCAGCTTAGCGGAAGGACAGGGATCCTACGAGCAGTACTTC. Its protein is CASSLAEGQGSYEQYF.

The chain couples TRBV5-1 to TRBJ2-5; D is ambiguous. Trimming left V 3 bases short and J 0 bases short, with 3 bases between. Germline V gives CDR1 SGHRS, CDR2 YFSETQ. This CDR3 is built from 12 residues. CDR3 residues: CASSSYQETQYF. CDR3 DNA sequence: TGCGCCAGCAGCTCGTACCAAGAGACCCAGTACTTC.

This clone has a handful of counts. A read error may produce the germline difference seen at one junction end. J is TRBJ1-2 and V is TRBV19, with 8 bases identical to TRBD1. The CDR3 totals 8 residues. Germline CDR1 LNHDA, CDR2 SQIVND (reference sequence). This CDR3 is CASGTGVF. DNA for the CDR3: TGTGCCAGTGGGACAGGCGTCTTC.

This clone was counted between two and nine times. At one boundary the junction diverges from the germline segment, which might be a read error. The chain joins TRBV7-7 to TRBJ2-5; TRBD1 is a possible D gene (5 bases). Germline V gene data show CDR1 as SSHAT and CDR2 as FNYEAQ (reference sequence). This CDR3 is 15 amino acids long. The CDR3 spells CASSLYRSPDQTQYF. The CDR3 DNA reads as TGTGCTAGCAGCTTATACAGGTCCCCCGACCAGACCCAGTACTTC.

Only a few counts were recorded for this clone. The rearrangement links TRBV7-2 to TRBJ1-5; 7 bases agree with TRBD1. The germline V gene encodes CDR1 SGHTA and CDR2 FQGNSA. CDR3 length equals 15 residues. With V trimmed by 5 bases and J by 0 bases, 4 bases remained unmatched. CDR3 loop: CASSIGQDSNQPQHF. In nucleotides, the CDR3 is TGTGCCAGCAGCATCGGACAGGATAGCAATCAGCCCCAGCATTTT.